The entry below gives a single T cell receptor beta chain sequence along with its context. What this receptor recognizes is not known. Base qualities are missing; no much larger clone stands one base away. The immunoSEQ Assay, a bias-controlled multiplex PCR, was used to amplify TCRbeta CDR3 regions from genomic DNA. In the authors' own workflow: Within the assay, amplification of reference gene primers was used to estimate how many nucleated cells each sample contained. To quantify the absolute abundance of each unique TCRbeta CDR3 rearrangement, sequence reads were collapsed and filtered. For each sample, productive Simpson clonality was calculated as the square root of Simpson's diversity index across productive rearrangements. Not all clones reach the TCRdb copy of this immuneACCESS table, which keeps in-frame sequences only. Checked studies attribute under half of the gap to unresolved V genes and leave the rest unexplained. D and trimming come from the DNA, and the V and J calls and clone size come from that table. Within this sample are roughly 220,000 clones, with about 85% of them counted one time only. The ten biggest clones cover about 2.4% of the sample.

For this chain, trimming is 5 bases at the V end and 6 bases at the J end, and the number of junction bases without a gene match is 5. From cysteine to phenylalanine, the CDR3 is 13 amino acids long. CDR3 DNA only is kept here, 39 bases in frame from base 1. Looking up the germline V gene (reference sequence) yields CDR1 SEHNR and CDR2 FQNEAQ. Enrolling through a virtual design, the prospective study's participants ranged in age from roughly 18 to 95 years and lived across about two dozen United States geographic areas. In the prospective study, participants were assigned to cohorts based on the clinical history participants reported in a screening survey and a study questionnaire. Recovered participants in ImmuneRACE Cohort 3 were defined by two consecutive negative NP/OP PCR tests, clearance by a healthcare professional, or resolution of symptoms. In the prospective study, whole blood, serum and a nasopharyngeal or oropharyngeal swab were collected from each participant by mobile phlebotomists. Over a roughly 2-month period, participants in the prospective study had the option of providing additional blood draws and questionnaires. Before DNA extraction, blood samples from the prospective study were shipped at room temperature or frozen.

The data were obtained in a study of blood T cell repertoires in COVID-19 (dated by TCRdb to about 2020). Broadly, across the study: The collaborator samples originated in the United States, Italy and Spain and spanned the acute and convalescent phases of COVID-19. The material from the prospective study consisted of cDNA or gDNA derived from T cells, B-cell-depleted T cells, or PBMCs. Deeply sampled blood TCRbeta repertoires from subjects exposed to, actively infected with, or recovered from COVID-19 were included in the dataset. A freely available public database, intended as a resource for researchers studying the immune response to SARS-CoV-2, is where the repertoires were released. The samples were drawn from the first 160 participants of the ongoing ImmuneRACE study and from about 1,200 subjects provided by 6 global collaborators. The sample metadata nearly always contained a de-identified subject ID, COVID-19 status, age in years and sex. Where available, HLA class I and class II types were obtained from metadata supplied by the sample provider rather than from assay-based typing. The research as a whole found: The quantity of clinical and demographic metadata differed by source and by participant and was supplied without curation.

Recombination joined TRBV7-9 with TRBJ1-1, with 8 bases matching TRBD1. This sequence originates from a woman under 40 who had recovered from COVID-19. The sequenced sample was PBMCs or T cells enriched from blood (not recorded which). The base sequence is TGTGCCAGCAGCAACCGGGACAGGCCTGAAGCTTTCTTT. Its translation reads: CASSNRDRPEAFF.